Only a few counts were recorded for the clone carrying this T cell receptor beta chain. Its antigen is not known. The sample comes from a study of OX40 agonist ivuxolimab in advanced cancers. TCRdb keeps only in-frame clones here, not all; method: immunoSEQ multiplex PCR. The table lists 33,000 or so clones, 80% to 90% of them singletons. The study, taken as a whole, reports: Relatively little clonal expansion, among the lowest observed, appeared in partial responders at 0.1-3.0 mg/kg.

Trimming stripped 0 bases from V and 6 bases from J, with 14 bases between. CDR1 LNHNV and CDR2 YYDKDF come from the germline V gene (reference sequence). This CDR3 has 16 amino acids. The V gene is TRBV15, the J gene TRBJ2-2, with a possible D match to TRBD2 (5 bases). Source: CD4+ or CD8+ T cells sorted from blood, taken in a trial of the OX40 agonist ivuxolimab. The origin of this receptor is an adult with an advanced solid tumor such as melanoma, head and neck, liver or kidney cancer. CDR3 sequence reads: CATSREGPGRAGELFF. The CDR3 coding sequence is TGTGCCACCAGCAGAGAGGGTCCGGGAAGGGCCGGGGAGCTGTTTTTT.